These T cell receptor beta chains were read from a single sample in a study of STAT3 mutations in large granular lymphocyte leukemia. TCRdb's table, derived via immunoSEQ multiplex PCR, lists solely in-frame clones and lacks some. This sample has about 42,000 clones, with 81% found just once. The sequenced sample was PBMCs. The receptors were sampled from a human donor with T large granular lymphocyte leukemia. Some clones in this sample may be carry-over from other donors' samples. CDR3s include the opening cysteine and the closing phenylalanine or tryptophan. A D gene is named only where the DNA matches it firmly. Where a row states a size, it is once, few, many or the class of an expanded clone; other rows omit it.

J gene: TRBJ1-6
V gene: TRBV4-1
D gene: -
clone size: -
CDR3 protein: CASSLGGQGPFPNSPLHF
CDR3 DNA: TGCGCCAGCAGCCTCGGGGGCCAGGGTCCCTTCCCTAATTCACCCCTCCACTTT

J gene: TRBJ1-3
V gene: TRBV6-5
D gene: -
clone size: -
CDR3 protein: CASSLQGTGNTIYF
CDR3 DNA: TGTGCCAGCAGCCTACAGGGAACTGGAAACACCATATATTTT

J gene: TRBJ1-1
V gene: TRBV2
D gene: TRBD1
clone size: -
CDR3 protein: CATWNQPHRGNTEAFF
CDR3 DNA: TGTGCCACCTGGAACCAGCCCCACAGGGGTAACACTGAAGCTTTCTTT

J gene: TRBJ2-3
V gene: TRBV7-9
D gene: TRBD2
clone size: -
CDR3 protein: CASSFREATQYF
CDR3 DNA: TGTGCCAGCAGCTTCCGGGAGGCTACGCAGTATTTT

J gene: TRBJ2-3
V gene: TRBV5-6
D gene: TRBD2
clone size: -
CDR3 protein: CASSRGLDITDTQYF
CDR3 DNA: TGTGCCAGCAGCCGGGGACTAGATATCACAGATACGCAGTATTTT

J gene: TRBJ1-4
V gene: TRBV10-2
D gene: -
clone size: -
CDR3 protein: CASSELATNEKLFF
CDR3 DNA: TGCGCCAGCAGTGAGTTAGCAACTAATGAAAAACTGTTTTTT

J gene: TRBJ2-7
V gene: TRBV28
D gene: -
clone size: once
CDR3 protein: CASCRGTDEQYF
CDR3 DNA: TGTGCCAGCTGCCGGGGGACGGACGAGCAGTACTTC

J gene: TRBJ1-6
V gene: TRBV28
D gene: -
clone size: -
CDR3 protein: CAINTQGHNSPLHF
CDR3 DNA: TGTGCCATCAATACGCAGGGTCACAATTCACCCCTCCACTTT

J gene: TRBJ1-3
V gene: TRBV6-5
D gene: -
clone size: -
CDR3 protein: CASSFKAGGNTIYF
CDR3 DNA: TGTGCCAGCAGTTTTAAGGCAGGCGGAAACACCATATATTTT

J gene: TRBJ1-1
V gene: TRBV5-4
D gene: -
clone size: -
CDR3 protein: CASSLSDTEAFF
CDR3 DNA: TGTGCCAGCAGCTTGTCGGACACTGAAGCTTTCTTT

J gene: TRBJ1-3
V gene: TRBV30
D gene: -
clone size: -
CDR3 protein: CAWQTGAGNTIYF
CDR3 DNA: TGTGCCTGGCAGACAGGAGCTGGAAACACCATATATTTT

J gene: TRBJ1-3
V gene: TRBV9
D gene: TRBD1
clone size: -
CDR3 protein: CASSGIPGQPLSSGNTIYF
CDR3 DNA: TGTGCCAGCAGCGGCATCCCGGGACAGCCTCTATCCTCTGGAAACACCATATATTTT

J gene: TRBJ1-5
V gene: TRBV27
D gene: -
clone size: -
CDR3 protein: CASSFVWGNQPQHF
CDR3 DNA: TGTGCCAGCAGTTTCGTATGGGGGAATCAGCCCCAGCATTTT

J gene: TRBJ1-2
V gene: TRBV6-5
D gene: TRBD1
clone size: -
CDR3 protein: CASSWPGQGGITF
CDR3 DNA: TGTGCCAGCAGTTGGCCCGGACAGGGGGGAATCACCTTC

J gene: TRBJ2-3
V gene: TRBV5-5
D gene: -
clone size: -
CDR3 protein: CASSSATGASTDTQYF
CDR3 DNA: TGTGCCAGCAGCTCCGCTACGGGGGCCAGCACAGATACGCAGTATTTT

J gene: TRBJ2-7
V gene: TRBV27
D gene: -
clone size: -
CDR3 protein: CASSLSVSYEQYF
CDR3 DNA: TGTGCCAGCAGTTTATCGGTCTCCTACGAGCAGTACTTC

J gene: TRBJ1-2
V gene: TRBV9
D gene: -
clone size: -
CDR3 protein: CASIGFSGYGYTF
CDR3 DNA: TGTGCCAGCATAGGGTTTTCGGGGTACGGCTACACCTTC

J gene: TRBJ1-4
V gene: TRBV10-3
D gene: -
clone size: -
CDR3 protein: CAISDGNRNEKLFF
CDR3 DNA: TGTGCCATCAGTGACGGGAACCGGAACGAAAAACTGTTTTTT

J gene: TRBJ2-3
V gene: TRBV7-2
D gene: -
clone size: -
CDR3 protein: CASSGAPDTQYF
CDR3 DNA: TGTGCCAGCAGTGGGGCCCCAGATACGCAGTATTTT

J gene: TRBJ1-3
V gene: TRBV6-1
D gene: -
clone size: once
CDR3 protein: CASSENSGSSGNTIYF
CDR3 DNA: TGTGCCAGCAGTGAAAACTCCGGGAGCTCTGGAAACACCATATATTTT

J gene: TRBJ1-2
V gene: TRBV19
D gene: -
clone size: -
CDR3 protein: CASSIAGPSGGYTF
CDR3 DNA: TGTGCCAGTAGTATAGCCGGGCCCTCCGGTGGCTACACCTTC

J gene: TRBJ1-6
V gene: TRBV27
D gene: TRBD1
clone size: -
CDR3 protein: CASSPDRGQYSPLHF
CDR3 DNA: TGTGCCAGCAGCCCGGACAGGGGGCAATATTCACCCCTCCACTTT

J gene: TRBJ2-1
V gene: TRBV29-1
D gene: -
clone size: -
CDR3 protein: CSAVQGYNEQFF
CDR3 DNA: TGCAGCGCCGTACAGGGCTACAATGAGCAGTTCTTC